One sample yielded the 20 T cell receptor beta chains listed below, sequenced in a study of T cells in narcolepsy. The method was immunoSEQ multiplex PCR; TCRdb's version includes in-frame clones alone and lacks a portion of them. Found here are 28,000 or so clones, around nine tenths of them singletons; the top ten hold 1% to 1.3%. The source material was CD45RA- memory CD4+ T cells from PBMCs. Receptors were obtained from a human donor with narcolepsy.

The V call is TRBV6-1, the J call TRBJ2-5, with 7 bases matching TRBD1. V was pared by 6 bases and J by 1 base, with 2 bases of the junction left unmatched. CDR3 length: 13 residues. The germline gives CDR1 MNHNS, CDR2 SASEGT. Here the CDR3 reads CASRGTAQETQYF. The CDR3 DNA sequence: TGTGCCAGCAGGGGGACAGCCCAAGAGACCCAGTACTTC.

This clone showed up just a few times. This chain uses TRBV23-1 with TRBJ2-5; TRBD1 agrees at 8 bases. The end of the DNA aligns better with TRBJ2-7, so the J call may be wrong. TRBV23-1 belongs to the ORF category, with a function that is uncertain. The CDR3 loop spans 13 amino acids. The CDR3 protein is CARIRTGTYEQYF. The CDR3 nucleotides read TGCGCCAGGATAAGGACAGGGACCTACGAGCAGTACTTC.

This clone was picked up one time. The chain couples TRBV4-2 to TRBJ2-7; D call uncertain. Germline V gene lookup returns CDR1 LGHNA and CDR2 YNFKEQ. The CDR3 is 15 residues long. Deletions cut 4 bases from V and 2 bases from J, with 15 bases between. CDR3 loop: CASSRVWPRAYEQYF. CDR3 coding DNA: TGTGCCAGCAGCCGCGTATGGCCAAGGGCCTACGAGCAGTACTTC.

Here the CDR3 DNA reads TGTGCCACCAGCAGGGGGGTTCTTAGTGGTTCGAACACTGAAGCTTTCTTT. This sequence encodes CATSRGVLSGSNTEAFF. The chain joins TRBV15 to TRBJ1-1; tentatively, D is TRBD1 (5 bases). V dropped 3 bases and J dropped 1 base, with 18 bases sitting between them. Germline-derived CDR1 and CDR2 are LNHNV and YYDKDF (reference sequence). The CDR3 is made up of 17 amino acids.

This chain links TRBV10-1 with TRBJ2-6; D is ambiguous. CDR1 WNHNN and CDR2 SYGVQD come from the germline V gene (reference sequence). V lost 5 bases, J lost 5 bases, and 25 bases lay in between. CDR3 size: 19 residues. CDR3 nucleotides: TGCGCCAGCAGTTGCGGAGAAAGATCGCACAAAAGTCGGGCCAACGTCCTGACTTTC. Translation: CASSCGERSHKSRANVLTF.

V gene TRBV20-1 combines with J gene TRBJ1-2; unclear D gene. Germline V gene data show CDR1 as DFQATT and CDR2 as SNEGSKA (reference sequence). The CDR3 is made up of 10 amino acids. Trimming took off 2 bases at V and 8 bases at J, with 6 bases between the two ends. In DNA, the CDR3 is TGCAGTGCTAGAAATGGGGGCTACACCTTC. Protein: CSARNGGYTF.

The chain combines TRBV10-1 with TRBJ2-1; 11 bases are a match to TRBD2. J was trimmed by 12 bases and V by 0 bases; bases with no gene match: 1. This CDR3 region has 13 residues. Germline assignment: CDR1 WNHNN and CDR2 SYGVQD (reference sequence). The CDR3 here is CASSESGTSGQFF. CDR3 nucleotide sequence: TGCGCCAGCAGTGAGTCAGGGACTAGCGGGCAGTTCTTC.

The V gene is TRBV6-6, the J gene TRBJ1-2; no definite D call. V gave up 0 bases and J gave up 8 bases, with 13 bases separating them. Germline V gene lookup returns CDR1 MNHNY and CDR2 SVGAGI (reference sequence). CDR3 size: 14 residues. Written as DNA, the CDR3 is TGTGCCAGCAGTTACTCGAGGATGATGGGGGGCTACACCTTC. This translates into CASSYSRMMGGYTF.

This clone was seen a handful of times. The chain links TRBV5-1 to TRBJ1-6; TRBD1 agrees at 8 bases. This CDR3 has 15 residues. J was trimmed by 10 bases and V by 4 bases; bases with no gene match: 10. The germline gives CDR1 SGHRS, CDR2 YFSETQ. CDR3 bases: TGCGCCAGCAGCGCAGAGGACAGGGCTGGATCACCCCTCCACTTT. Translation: CASSAEDRAGSPLHF.

CDR3: CASSVGLAGGSEQYV. DNA for the CDR3: TGTGCCAGCAGTGTGGGCCTAGCGGGGGGCTCGGAGCAGTACGTC. The chain joins TRBV2 to TRBJ2-7; TRBD2 matches at 11 bases. CDR3 length equals 15 residues. Germline V gene lookup returns CDR1 SNHLY and CDR2 FYNNEI. With 4 bases clipped from V and 7 bases from J, the junction kept 9 bases outside the gene matches.

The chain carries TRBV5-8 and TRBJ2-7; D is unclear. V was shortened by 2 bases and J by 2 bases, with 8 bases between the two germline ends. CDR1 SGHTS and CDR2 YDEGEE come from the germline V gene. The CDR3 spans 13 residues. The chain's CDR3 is CASSFAGTYEQYV. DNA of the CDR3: TGTGCCAGCAGCTTCGCTGGAACCTACGAGCAGTACGTC.

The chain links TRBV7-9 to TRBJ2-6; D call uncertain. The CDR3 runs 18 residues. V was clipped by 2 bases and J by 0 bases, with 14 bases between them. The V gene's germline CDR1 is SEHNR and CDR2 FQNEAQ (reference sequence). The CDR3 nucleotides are TGTGCCAGCAGCTTATATCCGGGTGCTACCTCTGGGGCCAACGTCCTGACTTTC. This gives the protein CASSLYPGATSGANVLTF.

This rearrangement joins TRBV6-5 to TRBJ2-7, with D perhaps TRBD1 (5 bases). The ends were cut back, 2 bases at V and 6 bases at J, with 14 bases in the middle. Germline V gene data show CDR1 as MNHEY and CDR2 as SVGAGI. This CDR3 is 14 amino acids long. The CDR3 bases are TGTGCCAGCAGTTACGAAGTCCGCAGGGCCGAGCAGTACGTC. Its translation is CASSYEVRRAEQYV.

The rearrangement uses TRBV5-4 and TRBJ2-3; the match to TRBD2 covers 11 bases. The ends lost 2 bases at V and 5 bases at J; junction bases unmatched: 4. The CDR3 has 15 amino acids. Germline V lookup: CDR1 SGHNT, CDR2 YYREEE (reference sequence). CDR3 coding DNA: TGTGCCAGCAGCTTCCCACTAGCGGGGGTAGATACGCAGTATTTT. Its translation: CASSFPLAGVDTQYF.

CDR3 nucleotides: TGTGCCAGCAGAGGTTTTCAGGTCGTGGGTTCACCCCTCCACTTT. Translated, it gives CASRGFQVVGSPLHF. The chain couples TRBV4-2 to TRBJ1-6; D is unclear. The V and J ends lost 6 bases and 9 bases respectively, with 18 bases between them. The length of the CDR3 is 15 residues. CDR1 is LGHNA and CDR2 is YNFKEQ in the germline V gene.

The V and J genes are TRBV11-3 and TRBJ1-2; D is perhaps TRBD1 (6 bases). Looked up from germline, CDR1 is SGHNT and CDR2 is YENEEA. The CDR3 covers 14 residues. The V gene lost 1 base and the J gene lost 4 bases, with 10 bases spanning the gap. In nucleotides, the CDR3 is TGTGCCAGCAGCTTAGGAGGGGGGTGCTATGGCTACACCTTC. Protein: CASSLGGGCYGYTF.

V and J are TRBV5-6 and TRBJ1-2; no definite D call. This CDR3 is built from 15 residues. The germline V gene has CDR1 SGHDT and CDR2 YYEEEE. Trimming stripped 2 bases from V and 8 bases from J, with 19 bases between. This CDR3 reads CASSFPGQREGGYTF. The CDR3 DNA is TGTGCCAGCAGCTTCCCCGGGCAGAGGGAAGGGGGCTACACCTTC.

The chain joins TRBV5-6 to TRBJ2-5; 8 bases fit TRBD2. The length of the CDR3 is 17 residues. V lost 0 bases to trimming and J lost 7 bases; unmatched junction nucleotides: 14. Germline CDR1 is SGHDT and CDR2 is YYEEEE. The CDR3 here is CASSLGGSGALQLTQYF. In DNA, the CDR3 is TGTGCCAGCAGCTTGGGCGGTAGCGGGGCTCTACAGTTGACCCAGTACTTC.

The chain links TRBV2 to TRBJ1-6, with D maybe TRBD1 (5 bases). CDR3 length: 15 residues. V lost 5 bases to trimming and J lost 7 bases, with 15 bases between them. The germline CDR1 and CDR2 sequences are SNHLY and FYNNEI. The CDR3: CASSKGALGNSPLHF. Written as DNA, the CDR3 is TGTGCCAGCAGTAAAGGGGCGCTTGGGAATTCACCCCTCCACTTT.

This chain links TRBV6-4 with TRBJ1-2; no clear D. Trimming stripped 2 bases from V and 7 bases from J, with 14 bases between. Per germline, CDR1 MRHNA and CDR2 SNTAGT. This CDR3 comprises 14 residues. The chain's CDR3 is CASSDRSLGGGYTF. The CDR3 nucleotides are TGTGCCAGCAGTGACCGGTCCCTAGGTGGTGGCTACACCTTC.